This is a list of T cell receptor beta chains from one sample in a study of blood T cell repertoires in COVID-19. This table comes from immunoSEQ multiplex PCR, and its TCRdb copy is limited to in-frame clones, with some not included. This sample has 25,000 to 35,000 clones, with more than 65% found just once. The material sequenced was peripheral blood. These receptors all come from a human donor in a cohort sampled during active COVID-19. Both conserved end residues are part of each CDR3. The D gene is left open where the match is weak. Clone sizes are given selectively: once, few, many, or a class where the clone is expanded.

-	TRBV10-2	-	TRBJ2-2	TGCGCCAGCCAGGAGGGTAGCGTGGGCACCGGGGAGCTGTTTTTT	CASQEGSVGTGELFF
-	TRBV28	-	TRBJ2-5	TGTGCCAGCAGAGGGCTAGCCTTAAAAGAGACCCAGTACTTC	CASRGLALKETQYF
-	TRBV19	-	TRBJ1-5	TGTGCCAGTAGTATCTCTAAAAGCAATCAGCCCCAGCATTTT	CASSISKSNQPQHF
-	TRBV28	TRBD2	TRBJ2-2	TGTGCCAGCAGTTTACTAGCGGGGTACACCGGGGAGCTGTTTTTT	CASSLLAGYTGELFF
-	TRBV19	-	TRBJ1-1	TGTGCCAGTAGTATGGCGGGTCTGAACACTGAAGCTTTCTTT	CASSMAGLNTEAFF
once	TRBV25-1	-	TRBJ2-3	TGTGCCAGCAGTCAGACGGAGGTGACGCAGTATTTT	CASSQTEVTQYF
-	TRBV6-5	-	TRBJ1-1	TGTGCCAGCAGTTACGGCGACAGGAGGAACACTGAAGCTTTCTTT	CASSYGDRRNTEAFF
-	TRBV6-1	TRBD1	TRBJ1-5	TGTGCCAGCAGTGAAAGGACAGGGCGACAGCCCCAGCATTTT	CASSERTGRQPQHF
-	TRBV5-6	-	TRBJ2-3	TGTGCCAGCAGCTTGGAAGGGGTCGGCACAGATACGCAGTATTTT	CASSLEGVGTDTQYF
-	TRBV6-1	-	TRBJ1-3	TGTGCCAGCAGTGAAGGCCCTACAGGGTCAGGAAACACCATATATTTT	CASSEGPTGSGNTIYF
-	TRBV11-2	-	TRBJ1-6	TGTGCCAGCAGCTATCAGGTTGGAGGCCTCCACTTT	CASSYQVGGLHF
-	TRBV10-3	-	TRBJ1-6	TGTGCCGCCACCCACGGTAATTCACCCCTCCACTTT	CAATHGNSPLHF
once	TRBV3-1/TRBV3-2	TRBD2	TRBJ2-2	TGTGCCAGCAGCCATGGACTAGCGGGGAACGGGGAGCTGTTTTTT	CASSHGLAGNGELFF
-	TRBV28	-	TRBJ2-3	TGTGCCAGCAGTTTATGGGGGGGCGGCACAGGGGGCACAGATACGCAGTATTTT	CASSLWGGGTGGTDTQYF
-	TRBV6-5	-	TRBJ1-5	TGTGCCACCGCTAAAGGGGGAGGGGGCAATCAGCCCCAGCATTTT	CATAKGGGGNQPQHF
-	TRBV4-3	TRBD2	TRBJ2-1	TGCGCCAGCAGCCAAGGTGGACCGAGGGAGGGGCCTAATGAGCAGTTCTTC	CASSQGGPREGPNEQFF
-	TRBV27	-	TRBJ1-6	TGTGCCAGCAGTTCCCCTAGGAATTCACCCCTCCACTTT	CASSSPRNSPLHF
-	TRBV30	-	TRBJ2-7	TGTGCCTGGAGACCAGGGGCTACCTACGAGCAGTACTTC	CAWRPGATYEQYF
-	TRBV6-5	-	TRBJ2-5	TGTGCCAGTAGAGGCGGGGGACAGGCCCTGGCCCAGTACTTC	CASRGGGQALAQYF
-	TRBV6-5	TRBD1	TRBJ2-7	TGTGCCAGCACCAAGGGACAGGATAACTACGAGCAGTACTTC	CASTKGQDNYEQYF
-	TRBV11-2	-	TRBJ1-4	TGTGCCAGCAGCCATGGAGGGGGGGTTGGTGAAAAACTGTTTTTT	CASSHGGGVGEKLFF
-	TRBV10-1	-	TRBJ2-6	TGCGCCAGCAGTGAGTCCCCTGGGCTCTCTGGGGCCAACGTCCTGACTTTC	CASSESPGLSGANVLTF
-	TRBV10-3	-	TRBJ2-3	TGTGCCACCGCGGACAGCCTTGGAACAGATACGCAGTATTTT	CATADSLGTDTQYF
-	TRBV12-3/TRBV12-4	TRBD1	TRBJ1-2	TGTGCCAGCAGTTTAACGGACAGGGGAGGCTACACCTTC	CASSLTDRGGYTF
-	TRBV7-3	-	TRBJ2-5	TGTGCCAGCAGCTTGGACCAGGGTGCGGAGACCCAGTACTTC	CASSLDQGAETQYF
-	TRBV6-5	-	TRBJ2-5	TGTGCCAGCAGCCCAGGGGTAGCGAGGGAGACCCAGTACTTC	CASSPGVARETQYF
-	TRBV2	-	TRBJ1-6	TGTGCCATACAGGAGCAATATAATTCACCCCTCCACTTT	CAIQEQYNSPLHF
-	TRBV2	TRBD2	TRBJ2-1	TGTGCCAGCAGTGAAATGGTACTAGCGAGCAACAATGAGCAGTTCTTC	CASSEMVLASNNEQFF
-	TRBV12-3/TRBV12-4	-	TRBJ1-5	TGTGCCAGCCAGGCCGGTAGCAATCAGCCCCAGCATTTT	CASQAGSNQPQHF
-	TRBV27	TRBD1	TRBJ2-2	TGTGCCAGCAGTATTCGACAGGGGGCTACCACCGGGGAGCTGTTTTTT	CASSIRQGATTGELFF
-	TRBV5-1	TRBD2	TRBJ2-3	TGCGCCAGCAGCCCGACAAGGCGGGGGGAAGGAGATACGCAGTATTTT	CASSPTRRGEGDTQYF
-	TRBV18	TRBD1	TRBJ2-3	TGTGCCAGCTCACCTGGGACAGGGGGTGTGGATACGCAGTATTTT	CASSPGTGGVDTQYF
once	TRBV14	-	TRBJ1-2	TGTGCCAGCAGCCAAGATCTTCTTCATGGCTACACCTTC	CASSQDLLHGYTF
few	TRBV7-2	-	TRBJ2-7	TGTGCCAGCAGGACACAAGGCGGAGGCAACTACGAGCAGTACTTC	CASRTQGGGNYEQYF
few	TRBV29-1	TRBD1	TRBJ1-1	TGCAGCGTTGAAGATCCGGACAGGGCCACTGAAGCTTTCTTT	CSVEDPDRATEAFF
few	TRBV12-3/TRBV12-4	-	TRBJ1-2	TGTGCCAGCAGTTTTGAGGGAAGCTATGGCTACACCTTC	CASSFEGSYGYTF
few	TRBV7-6	-	TRBJ1-1	TGTGCCAGCAGCTTAACAGGGAACACTGAAGCTTTCTTT	CASSLTGNTEAFF
-	TRBV7-3	TRBD2	TRBJ2-3	TGTGCCAGCAGCTTAAGCCTAGCGGGGAATACGCAGTATTTT	CASSLSLAGNTQYF
once	TRBV12-1	-	TRBJ2-5	TGTGCCAGCAGCCAGTGGACTAGCGGGGGTGTCGAGACCCAGTACTTC	CASSQWTSGGVETQYF
-	TRBV4-2	TRBD1	TRBJ1-2	TGTGCCAGCAGCCAGGACACAGGGGGTTGGGGCTACACCTTC	CASSQDTGGWGYTF
once	TRBV6-5	-	TRBJ1-5	TGTGCCAGCCAGGGGTATAGCAATCAGCCCCAGCATTTT	CASQGYSNQPQHF
-	TRBV19	TRBD1	TRBJ1-2	TGTGCCAGTAGCCGGGACAGGGACCAAGGCTACACCTTC	CASSRDRDQGYTF
-	TRBV7-2	TRBD2	TRBJ2-2	TGTGCCACCAGCGGGGGGTCGGGCACCGGGGAGCTGTTTTTT	CATSGGSGTGELFF
-	TRBV29-1	TRBD1	TRBJ2-2	TGCAGCGCCAAATTCCGGGACAGGGGCCGGAACACCGGGGAGCTGTTTTTT	CSAKFRDRGRNTGELFF
-	TRBV30	TRBD1	TRBJ1-1	TGTGCCTGGAGTGTTGGGGGACAGGGTCAAGCTTTCTTT	CAWSVGGQGQAFF
-	TRBV3-1/TRBV3-2	-	TRBJ1-5	TGTGCCAGCAGCCCCGGGCAGGGGAGCAATCAGCCCCAGCATTTT	CASSPGQGSNQPQHF
-	TRBV30	-	TRBJ1-2	TGTGCCTGGAGTCCTACCCGGGAGGGGGGCTACACCTTC	CAWSPTREGGYTF
-	TRBV7-8	-	TRBJ1-3	TGTGCCAGCAGGGGGCTTGGCTCTGGAAACACCATATATTTT	CASRGLGSGNTIYF
-	TRBV10-3	-	TRBJ1-2	TGTGCCATCAGTGCCCAGAACTATGGCTACACCTTC	CAISAQNYGYTF
-	TRBV4-1	-	TRBJ1-2	TGCGCCAGCAGCCAAGTCCTGGGACTCTATGGCTACACCTTC	CASSQVLGLYGYTF
once	TRBV5-1	TRBD1	TRBJ2-2	TGCGCCAGCAGCGTCGGGACAGGGAGAGCCGGGGAGCTGTTTTTT	CASSVGTGRAGELFF
-	TRBV19	-	TRBJ1-6	TGTGCCAGTAGGACAGATACCTCCTATAATTCACCCCTCCACTTT	CASRTDTSYNSPLHF
-	TRBV7-9	-	TRBJ1-6	TGTGCCAGCAGCTTAGAAGGGACAATTAATTCACCCCTCCACTTT	CASSLEGTINSPLHF